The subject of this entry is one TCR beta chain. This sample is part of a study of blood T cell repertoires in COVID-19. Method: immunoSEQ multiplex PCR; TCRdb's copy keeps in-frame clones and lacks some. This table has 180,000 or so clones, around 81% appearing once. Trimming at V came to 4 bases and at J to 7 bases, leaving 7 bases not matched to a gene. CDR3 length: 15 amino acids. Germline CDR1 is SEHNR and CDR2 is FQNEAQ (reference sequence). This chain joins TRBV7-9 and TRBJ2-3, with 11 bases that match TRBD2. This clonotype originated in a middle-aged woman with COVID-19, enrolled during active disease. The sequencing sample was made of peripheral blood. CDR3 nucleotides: TGTGCCAGCAGCTACGGGACTAGCGGTGTGAATACGCAGTATTTT. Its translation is CASSYGTSGVNTQYF.